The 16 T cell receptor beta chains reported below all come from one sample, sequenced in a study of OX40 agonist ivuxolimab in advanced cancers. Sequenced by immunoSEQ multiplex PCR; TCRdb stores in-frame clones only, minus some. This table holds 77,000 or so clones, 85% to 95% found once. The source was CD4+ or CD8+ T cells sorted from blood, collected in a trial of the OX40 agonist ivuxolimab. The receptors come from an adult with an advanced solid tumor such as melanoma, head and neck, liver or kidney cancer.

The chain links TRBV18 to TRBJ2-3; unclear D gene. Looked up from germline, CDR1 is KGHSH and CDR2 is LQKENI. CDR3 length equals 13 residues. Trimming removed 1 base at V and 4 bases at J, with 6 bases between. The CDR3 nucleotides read TGTGCCAGCTCACCACTTGCGTCAGATACGCAGTATTTT. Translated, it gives CASSPLASDTQYF.

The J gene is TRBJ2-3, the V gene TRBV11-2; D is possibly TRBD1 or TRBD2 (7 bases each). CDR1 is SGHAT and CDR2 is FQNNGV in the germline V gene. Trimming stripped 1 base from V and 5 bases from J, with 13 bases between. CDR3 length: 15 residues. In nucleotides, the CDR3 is TGTGCCAGCAGCTTAGGTTCAGGGGGGGGAGATACGCAGTATTTT. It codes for CASSLGSGGGDTQYF. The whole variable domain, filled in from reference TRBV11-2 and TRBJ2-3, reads EAGVAQSPRYKIIEKRQSVAFWCNPISGHATLYWYQQILGQGPKLLIQFQNNGVVDDSQLPKDRFSAERLKGVDSTLKIQPAKLEDSAVYLCASSLGSGGGDTQYFGPGTRLTVL.

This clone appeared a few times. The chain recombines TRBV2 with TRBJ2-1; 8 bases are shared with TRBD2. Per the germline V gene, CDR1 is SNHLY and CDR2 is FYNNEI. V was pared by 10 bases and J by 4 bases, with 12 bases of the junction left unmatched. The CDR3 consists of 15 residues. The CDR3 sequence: CATPSGGGPYNEQFF. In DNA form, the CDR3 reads TGTGCCACTCCCTCCGGGGGGGGACCTTACAATGAGCAGTTCTTC.

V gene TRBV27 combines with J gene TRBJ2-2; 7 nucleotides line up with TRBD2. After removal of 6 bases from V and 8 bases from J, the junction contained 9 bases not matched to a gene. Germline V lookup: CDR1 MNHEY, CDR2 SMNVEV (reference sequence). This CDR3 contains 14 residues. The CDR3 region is CASSIQAGWGELFF. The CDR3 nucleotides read TGTGCCAGCAGCATACAAGCGGGATGGGGGGAGCTGTTTTTT.

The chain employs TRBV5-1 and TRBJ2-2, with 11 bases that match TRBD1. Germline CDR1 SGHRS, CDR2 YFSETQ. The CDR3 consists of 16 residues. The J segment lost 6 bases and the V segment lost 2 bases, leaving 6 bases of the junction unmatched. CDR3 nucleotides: TGCGCCAGCAGCTTCCCCGGGACAGGGGGATCCGGGGAGCTGTTTTTT. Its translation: CASSFPGTGGSGELFF.

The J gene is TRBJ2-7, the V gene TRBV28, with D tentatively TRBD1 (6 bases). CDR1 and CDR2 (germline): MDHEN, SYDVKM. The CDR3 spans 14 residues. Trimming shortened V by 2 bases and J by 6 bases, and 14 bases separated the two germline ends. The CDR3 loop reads CASSLTGIGREQYF. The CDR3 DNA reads TGTGCCAGCAGTTTAACAGGGATTGGTCGCGAGCAGTACTTC.

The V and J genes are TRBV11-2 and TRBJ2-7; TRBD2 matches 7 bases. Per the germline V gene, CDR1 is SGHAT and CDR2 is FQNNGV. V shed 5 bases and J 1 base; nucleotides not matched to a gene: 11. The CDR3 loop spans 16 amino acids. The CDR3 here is CASSPLGSGRSYEQYF. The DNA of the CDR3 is TGTGCCAGCAGCCCCCTCGGTAGCGGGCGATCCTACGAGCAGTACTTC.

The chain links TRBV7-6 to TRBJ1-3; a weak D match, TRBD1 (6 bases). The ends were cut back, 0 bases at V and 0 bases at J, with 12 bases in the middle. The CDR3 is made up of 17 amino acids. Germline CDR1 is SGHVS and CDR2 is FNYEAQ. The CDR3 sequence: CASSLAGDIVSGNTIYF. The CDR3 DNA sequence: TGTGCCAGCAGCTTAGCAGGGGACATCGTCTCTGGAAACACCATATATTTT. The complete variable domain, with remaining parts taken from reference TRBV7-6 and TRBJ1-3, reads GAGVSQSPRYKVTKRGQDVALRCDPISGHVSLYWYRQALGQGPEFLTYFNYEAQQDKSGLPNDRFSAERPEGSISTLTIQRTEQRDSAMYRCASSLAGDIVSGNTIYFGEGSWLTVV.

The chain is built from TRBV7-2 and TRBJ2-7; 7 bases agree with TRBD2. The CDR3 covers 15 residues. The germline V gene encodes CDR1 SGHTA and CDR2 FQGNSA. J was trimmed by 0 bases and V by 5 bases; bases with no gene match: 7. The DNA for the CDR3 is TGTGCCAGCAGCCGTGGGGGGGGGACCTCCTACGAGCAGTACTTC. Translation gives CASSRGGGTSYEQYF.

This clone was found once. CDR3 coding DNA: TGTGCCAGCAGCCAGTGGGCAGGGGCTTTAGGGCCCCAGCATTTT. It codes for CASSQWAGALGPQHF. The rearrangement uses TRBV7-2 and TRBJ1-5; a weak D match, TRBD1 (6 bases). Germline-derived CDR1 and CDR2 are SGHTA and FQGNSA. This CDR3 spans 15 amino acids. The V end was cut by 5 bases, the J end by 9 bases, with 20 bases between.

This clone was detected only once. CDR3 in amino acids: CASSFAQGIDNQPQHF. The CDR3 nucleotides read TGCGCCAGCAGCTTTGCCCAGGGAATTGACAATCAGCCCCAGCATTTT. V usage is TRBV5-1 and J usage is TRBJ1-5; possibly TRBD1 for D (5 bases). The germline V gene has CDR1 SGHRS and CDR2 YFSETQ. The CDR3 is 16 residues long. The V end was cut by 2 bases, the J end by 3 bases, with 15 bases between.

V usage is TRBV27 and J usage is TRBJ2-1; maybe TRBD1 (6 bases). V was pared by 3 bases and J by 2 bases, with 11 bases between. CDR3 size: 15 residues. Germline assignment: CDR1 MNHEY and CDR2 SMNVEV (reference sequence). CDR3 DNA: TGTGCCAGCAGTTTTGGGCAGGGGCCCTACAATGAGCAGTTCTTC. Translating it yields CASSFGQGPYNEQFF.

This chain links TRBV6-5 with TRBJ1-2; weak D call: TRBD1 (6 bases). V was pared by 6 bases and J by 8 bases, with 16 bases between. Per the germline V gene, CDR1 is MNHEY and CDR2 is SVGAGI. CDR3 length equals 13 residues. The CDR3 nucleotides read TGTGCCAGCAGGGATACAGGGACGCTGGGCTACACCTTC. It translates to CASRDTGTLGYTF.

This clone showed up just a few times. The DNA for the CDR3 is TGTGCCAGCAGTTACGGGGGTATGGTCTACGAGCAGTACTTC. Translation: CASSYGGMVYEQYF. The chain has TRBV6-6 and TRBJ2-7; D tentatively reads TRBD1 or TRBD2 (5 bases each). Germline CDR1 and CDR2: MNHNY and SVGAGI (reference sequence). Trimming took 2 bases from V and 3 from J, leaving 11 bases between them. This CDR3 spans 14 amino acids.

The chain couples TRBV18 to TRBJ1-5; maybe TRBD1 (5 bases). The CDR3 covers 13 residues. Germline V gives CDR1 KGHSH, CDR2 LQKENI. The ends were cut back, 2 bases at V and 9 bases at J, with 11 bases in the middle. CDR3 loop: CASSPDSGVPQHF. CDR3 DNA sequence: TGTGCCAGCTCACCAGACAGTGGGGTGCCCCAGCATTTT.

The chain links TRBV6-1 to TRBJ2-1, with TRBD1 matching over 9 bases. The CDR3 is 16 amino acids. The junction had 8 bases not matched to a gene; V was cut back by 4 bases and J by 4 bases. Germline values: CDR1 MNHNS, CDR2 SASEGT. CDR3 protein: CASSVSPGQGYNEQFF. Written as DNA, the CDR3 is TGTGCCAGCAGTGTGTCCCCGGGACAGGGATACAATGAGCAGTTCTTC.